A single sample is the source of the 2 T cell receptor beta chains below, sequenced in a study of yellow fever vaccine responses in identical twins. TCRdb ran MiXCR on the RT-PCR reads and lists one entry per CDR3 protein. The table lists about 380 distinct CDR3 sequences, about 72% of them singletons. The sequences come from T cells from blood (PBMCs), unsorted or a sorted subset (not recorded which), collected before or after yellow fever vaccination (not recorded which). All receptors derive from a female donor who received the yellow fever vaccine.

The sample holds a few counts of this clonotype. The chain uses TRBV10-3 and TRBJ1-6; D gene uncertain. V shed 4 bases and J shed 7 bases, with 5 bases lying between them. The CDR3 runs to 12 residues. Germline CDR1 ENHRY, CDR2 SYGVKD. The CDR3 is CAISAINSPLHF. As DNA, the CDR3 is TGTGCCATCAGTGCGATAAATTCACCCCTCCACTTT.

The rearrangement uses TRBV2 and TRBJ2-7; 7 bases match TRBD1. Germline CDR1 reads SNHLY; CDR2 reads FYNNEI. The V gene end was trimmed by 1 base and the J gene end by 3 bases; junction bases not matched to a gene: 6. CDR3 size: 15 residues. In DNA, the CDR3 is TGTGCCAGCAGTGAAGGTGCTTACAGGGGCTACGAGCAGTACTTC. This encodes CASSEGAYRGYEQYF.